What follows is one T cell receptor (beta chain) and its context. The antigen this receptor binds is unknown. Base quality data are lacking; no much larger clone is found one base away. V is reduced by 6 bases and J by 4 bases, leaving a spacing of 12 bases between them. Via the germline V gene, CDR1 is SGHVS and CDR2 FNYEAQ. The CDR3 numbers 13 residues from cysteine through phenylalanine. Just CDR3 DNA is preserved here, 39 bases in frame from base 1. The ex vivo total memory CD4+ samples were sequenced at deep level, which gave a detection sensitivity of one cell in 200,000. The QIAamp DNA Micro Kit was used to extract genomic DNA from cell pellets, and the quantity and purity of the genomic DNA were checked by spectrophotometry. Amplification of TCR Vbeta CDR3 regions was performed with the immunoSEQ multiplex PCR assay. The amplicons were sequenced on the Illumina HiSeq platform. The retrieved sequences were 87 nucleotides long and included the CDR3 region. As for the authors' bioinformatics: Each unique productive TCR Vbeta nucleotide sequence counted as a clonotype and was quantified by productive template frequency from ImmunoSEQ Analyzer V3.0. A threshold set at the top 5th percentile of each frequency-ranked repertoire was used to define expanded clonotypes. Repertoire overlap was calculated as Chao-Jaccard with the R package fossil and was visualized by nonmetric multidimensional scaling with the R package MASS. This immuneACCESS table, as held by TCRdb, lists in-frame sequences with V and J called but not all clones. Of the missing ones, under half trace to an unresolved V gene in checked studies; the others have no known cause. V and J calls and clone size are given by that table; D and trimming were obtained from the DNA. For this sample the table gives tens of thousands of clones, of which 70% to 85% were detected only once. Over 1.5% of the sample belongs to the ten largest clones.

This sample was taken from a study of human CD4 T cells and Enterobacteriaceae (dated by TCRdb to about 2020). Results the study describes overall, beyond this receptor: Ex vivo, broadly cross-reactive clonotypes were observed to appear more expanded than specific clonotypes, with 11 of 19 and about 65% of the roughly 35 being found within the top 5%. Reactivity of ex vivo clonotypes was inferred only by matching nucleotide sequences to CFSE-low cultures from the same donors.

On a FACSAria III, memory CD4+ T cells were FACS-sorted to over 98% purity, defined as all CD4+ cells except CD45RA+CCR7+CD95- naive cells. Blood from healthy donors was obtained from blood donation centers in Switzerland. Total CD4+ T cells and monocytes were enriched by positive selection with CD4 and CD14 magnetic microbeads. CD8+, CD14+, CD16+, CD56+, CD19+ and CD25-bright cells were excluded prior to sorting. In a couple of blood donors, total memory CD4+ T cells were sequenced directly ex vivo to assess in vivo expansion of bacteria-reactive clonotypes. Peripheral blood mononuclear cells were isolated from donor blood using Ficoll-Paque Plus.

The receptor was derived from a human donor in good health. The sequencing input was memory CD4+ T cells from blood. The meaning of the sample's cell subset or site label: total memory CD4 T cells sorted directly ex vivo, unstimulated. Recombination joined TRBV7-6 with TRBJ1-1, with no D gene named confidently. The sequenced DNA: TGTGCCAGCAGTCGCGGACGGGGCACTGAAGCTTTCTTT. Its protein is CASSRGRGTEAFF. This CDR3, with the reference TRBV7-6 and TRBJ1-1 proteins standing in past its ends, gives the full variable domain GAGVSQSPRYKVTKRGQDVALRCDPISGHVSLYWYRQALGQGPEFLTYFNYEAQQDKSGLPNDRFSAERPEGSISTLTIQRTEQRDSAMYRCASSRGRGTEAFFGQGTRLTVV.